This T cell receptor (beta chain) was captured by sequencing in a study of blood T cell repertoires in COVID-19. Across the whole study: Acute and convalescent COVID-19 specimens originated in the United States, Italy and Spain. The cDNA or gDNA used as material had been derived from T cells, B-cell-depleted T cells, or PBMCs.

CDR3 length: 19 amino acids. The germline V gene encodes CDR1 WNHNN and CDR2 SYGVQD (reference sequence). The V and J ends lost 2 bases and 1 base, in that order; junction bases with no gene match: 12. The authors' processing: The assay estimated nucleated cells by amplifying reference gene primers. The protocol was immunoSEQ multiplex PCR, while the TCRdb copy is restricted to in-frame clones and leaves out a portion. V, J and clone size are taken as reported in that table, and D and trimming were inferred from the DNA itself. The sample includes around 310,000 clones, 88% of them seen just once. The chain joins TRBV10-1 to TRBJ2-3; 10 positions match TRBD2. The sample taken for sequencing was peripheral blood. This TCR derives from a woman aged 45-65 years with active or convalescent COVID-19. The CDR3 DNA sequence: TGCGCCAGCAGTGAGCTCGGACTAGCGGAAGGTTCTGGCACAGATACGCAGTATTTT. Translated, it gives CASSELGLAEGSGTDTQYF.